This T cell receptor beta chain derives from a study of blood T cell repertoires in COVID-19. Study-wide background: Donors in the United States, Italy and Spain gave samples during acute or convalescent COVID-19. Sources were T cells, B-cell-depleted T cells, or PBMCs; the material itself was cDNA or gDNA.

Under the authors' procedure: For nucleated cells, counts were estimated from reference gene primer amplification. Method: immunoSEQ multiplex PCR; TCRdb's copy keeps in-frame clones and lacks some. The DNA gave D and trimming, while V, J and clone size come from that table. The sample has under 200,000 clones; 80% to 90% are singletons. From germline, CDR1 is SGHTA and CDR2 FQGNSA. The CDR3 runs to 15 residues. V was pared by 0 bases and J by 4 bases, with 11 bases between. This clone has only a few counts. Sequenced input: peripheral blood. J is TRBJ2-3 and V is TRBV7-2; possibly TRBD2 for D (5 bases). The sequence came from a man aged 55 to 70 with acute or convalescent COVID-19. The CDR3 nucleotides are TGTGCCAGCAGCTTAGCCGGTGGAGCGGCAGATACGCAGTATTTT. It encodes CASSLAGGAADTQYF.